This note documents a single T cell receptor beta chain sequence. Antigen: not known. These data belong to a study of graft-versus-host responses after intestinal transplantation. Study-level background: After anti-thymocyte globulin induction, recipients took tacrolimus and steroids for around three years.

The repertoire was sequenced with immunoSEQ multiplex PCR; TCRdb's copy has only in-frame clones and lacks some. The sample includes around 130,000 clones, 85% to 95% of them seen just once. Trimming at V came to 6 bases and at J to 5 bases, leaving 6 bases not matched to a gene. CDR1 is MNHEY and CDR2 is SVGAGI in the germline V gene. The CDR3 totals 15 residues. This receptor was identified in a human donor who received an intestinal transplant. The V and J genes are TRBV6-5 and TRBJ2-1, with 11 bases that match TRBD2. The input for sequencing was unstimulated CD4+ T cells sorted from spleen or lymph node cells, taken before intestinal transplant. CDR3 nucleotides: TGTGCCAGCAGATCCCTAGCGGGGGGTAACAATGAGCAGTTCTTC. Translated: CASRSLAGGNNEQFF.